The clone carrying this TCR beta chain was observed a few times. The antigen remains unidentified. This entry belongs to a study of T cells after yellow fever vaccination. Study context: Fractions with few cells were prepared using SMART-Seq v4 Ultra Low Input. Whole-study findings and limits: Detected again after the booster were most primary-vaccination clones, at roughly 95% CD4 and 70% to 90% CD8.

Synthesis of TCR cDNA relied on 5'RACE template switching, which attached a universal primer site and UMIs. TCRdb ran MiXCR on the 5' RACE reads and lists one entry per CDR3 protein. The sample contains 450,000 to 550,000 distinct CDR3 sequences, approximately 21% of which appear only once. With 4 bases removed from V and 0 bases from J, the gap between germline ends came to 12 bases. Germline-derived CDR1 and CDR2 are SGHRS and YFSETQ. CDR3 size: 15 residues. The TCR originated in a man aged 25 to 45 who received the YFV17D yellow fever vaccine. Specimen: PBMCs, collected 15 days after the yellow fever booster vaccination. The genes are TRBV5-1 and TRBJ2-3; unclear D gene. The CDR3 sequence: CASSADTSSTDTQYF. Here the CDR3 DNA reads TGCGCCAGCAGCGCCGACACTTCTAGCACAGATACGCAGTATTTT. Combining the CDR3 with reference TRBV5-1 and TRBJ2-3 gives the whole variable domain KAGVTQTPRYLIKTRGQQVTLSCSPISGHRSVSWYQQTPGQGLQFLFEYFSETQRNKGNFPGRFSGRQFSNSRSEMNVSTLELGDSALYLCASSADTSSTDTQYFGPGTRLTVL.